Only one count was recorded for the clone carrying this T cell receptor (beta chain). The sample originates from a study of blood T cell repertoires in COVID-19. Study in general: COVID-19 samples, acute and convalescent, were from the United States, Italy and Spain. PBMCs, B-cell-depleted T cells, or T cells provided the cDNA or gDNA that made up the material.

Authors' data handling: Amplified reference gene primers provided the basis for estimating nucleated cell counts. Sequencing was performed with immunoSEQ multiplex PCR; in TCRdb, only in-frame clones are kept and a portion is missing. From that table come the V and J calls and clone size; the DNA was used to work out D and trimming. The repertoire holds 55,000 to 75,000 clones, with approximately 86% as singletons. Specimen: peripheral blood. The sequence derives from a man in his fifties with active COVID-19.

CDR3 protein: CASRDRGLYEQYF. Written as DNA, the CDR3 is TGTGCCAGCCGGGACAGGGGCCTCTACGAGCAGTACTTC. This rearrangement joins TRBV27 to TRBJ2-7; 10 bases are a match to TRBD1. The V gene end was trimmed by 8 bases and the J gene end by 3 bases; junction bases not matched to a gene: 4. CDR3 length: 13 residues. Germline V gene data show CDR1 as MNHEY and CDR2 as SMNVEV (reference sequence).